The rows below give T cell receptor beta chains drawn from one sample of a study of T cell repertoires in cytomegalovirus infection. TCRdb re-called the reads with MiXCR, one entry per CDR3 protein. The table lists about 100,000 distinct CDR3 sequences, 23% of them singletons. The sequenced sample was CD8+ T cells from PBMCs. These receptors were taken from a human donor in good health (CMV status not recorded). Some clones in this sample may be carry-over from other donors' samples. The CDR3 runs from the conserved cysteine through the conserved F or W. The order of the fields is V gene, J gene, CDR3 length, CDR3 protein.

>TRBV19|TRBJ1-1|16
CASSERQGRMNTEAFF
>TRBV29-1|TRBJ2-7|14
CSVEELEPGNQQYF
>TRBV20-1|TRBJ1-3|15
CSPEELGQARNTIYF
>TRBV9|TRBJ2-1|14
CASSLGLPRDEQFF
>TRBV20-1|TRBJ2-5|15
CSAPTPRRVGETQYF
>TRBV29-1|TRBJ2-5|14
CSVEGGLGPETQYF
>TRBV2|TRBJ2-6|17
CASSGLGEPSGANVLTF
>TRBV20-1|TRBJ2-1|14
CSAFGGPTGNEQFF
>TRBV20-1|TRBJ2-7|14
CSARSASGRVEQYF
>TRBV24-1|TRBJ2-2|15
CATSDLGQDTGELFF
>TRBV7-9|TRBJ1-1|14
CASSLAGDDTEAFF
>TRBV29-1|TRBJ2-5|16
CSVVGLAGKVGETQYF
>TRBV6-2/TRBV6-3|TRBJ2-3|16
CASSYSSQGSTDTQYF
>TRBV29-1|TRBJ1-2|13
CSARGQHNYGYTF
>TRBV7-6|TRBJ1-2|11
CASSHGSGYTF
>TRBV20-1|TRBJ2-1|12
CSARDFGREQFF
>TRBV6-6|TRBJ2-5|14
CASRPQGAKETQYF
>TRBV20-1|TRBJ1-6|12
CSARDQGSPLHF
>TRBV28|TRBJ2-7|17
CASSFDLAEEWSSEQYF
>TRBV5-6|TRBJ2-7|14
CASRGSAQDYEQYF
>TRBV12-3/TRBV12-4|TRBJ2-3|17
CASSSALSQRSTDTQYF
>TRBV12-3/TRBV12-4|TRBJ2-3|15
CASSLSGSGTDTQYF
>TRBV7-2|TRBJ1-6|14
CASSLAPGGSPLHF
>TRBV7-9|TRBJ2-1|14
CASSLTGREDEQFF
>TRBV20-1|TRBJ2-6|15
CSARVPNSGANVLTF
>TRBV7-8|TRBJ2-7|17
CASSDPLLAGGEYEQYF
>TRBV11-2|TRBJ2-1|17
CASSPGTSGISYNEQFF
>TRBV9|TRBJ1-1|12
CASSVGGGEAFF
>TRBV11-2|TRBJ2-1|15
CASSSLRGGRDEQFF
>TRBV28|TRBJ2-3|13
CASSLSATDTQYF
>TRBV12-3/TRBV12-4|TRBJ1-1|15
CASSLHGQGNTEAFF